This T cell receptor beta chain emerged from a study of blood T cell repertoires in COVID-19. Authors' methods: Estimates of nucleated cell counts were drawn from the amplification of reference gene primers. Assay used: immunoSEQ multiplex PCR; TCRdb lists only in-frame clones, some missing. The DNA was the basis for D and trimming; V, J and clone size are from that table. The data show under 150,000 clones, around 80% seen once. The study drew participants aged about 18 to 95 years from roughly 25 US areas. Categorization into cohorts depended on clinical history that participants reported. The CDR3 spans 17 residues. Trimming pared 6 bases from V and 1 base from J, leaving 18 bases between. Germline V lookup: CDR1 MDHEN, CDR2 SYDVKM.

V and J are TRBV28 and TRBJ2-2; tentatively, D is TRBD1 (6 bases). Sequencing was carried out using PBMCs or T cells enriched from blood (not recorded which). The TCR was taken from a man aged 40-49 years with acute COVID-19. The CDR3, as DNA: TGTGCCAGCAGCCCCATGCCGGGACACTTGAACACCGGGGAGCTGTTTTTT. Translating gives CASSPMPGHLNTGELFF.